The 27 T cell receptor beta chains below all came from one sample that was sequenced in a study of blood T cell repertoires in COVID-19. Assay: immunoSEQ multiplex PCR; the TCRdb copy retains only in-frame clones and omits some. The table has a few hundred thousand clones, approximately 86% seen once; the top ten hold over 2.5%. The specimen was peripheral blood. Receptors originate from a man between 60 and 75 years old with acute or convalescent COVID-19.

The chain employs TRBV30 and TRBJ1-2; D uncertain. Trimming stripped 0 bases from V and 8 bases from J, with 13 bases between. Germline CDR1 is GTSNPN and CDR2 is SVGIG (reference sequence). The CDR3 runs 13 residues. The CDR3 DNA sequence: TGTGCCTGGAGTGTACGGGGTGATGGGGGCTACACCTTC. This translates into CAWSVRGDGGYTF.

The chain links TRBV7-6 to TRBJ1-4, with TRBD1 identical over 7 bases. The germline V gene has CDR1 SGHVS and CDR2 FNYEAQ. Losses at the gene ends were 1 base for V and 5 bases for J; bases not matched to a gene: 7. This CDR3 spans 16 amino acids. The CDR3 DNA follows: TGTGCCAGCAGCTTAGTTTTCTCAGGGGGGAATGAAAAACTGTTTTTT. Translation: CASSLVFSGGNEKLFF.

V usage is TRBV15 and J usage is TRBJ2-5; TRBD1 is a possible D gene (6 bases). Germline V gene data show CDR1 as LNHNV and CDR2 as YYDKDF (reference sequence). The V gene lost 2 bases and the J gene lost 0 bases, with 7 bases spanning the gap. CDR3 length: 14 amino acids. The DNA of the CDR3 is TGTGCCACCAGCAGATGGGACAACCAAGAGACCCAGTACTTC. Its translation: CATSRWDNQETQYF.

This clone came up once. V gene TRBV28 combines with J gene TRBJ1-5, with D perhaps matching TRBD1 (5 bases). The ends were cut back, 4 bases at V and 4 bases at J, with 20 bases in the middle. The CDR3 covers 17 residues. Germline V gene sequence: CDR1 MDHEN, CDR2 SYDVKM. The CDR3 sequence: CASSSHTGASFNQPQHF. CDR3 nucleotides: TGTGCCAGCAGTTCGCACACAGGAGCCTCGTTTAATCAGCCCCAGCATTTT.

The chain links TRBV10-3 to TRBJ2-3, with a possible D match to TRBD2 (6 bases). The V and J ends lost 3 bases and 3 bases respectively, with 16 bases between them. This CDR3 spans 16 amino acids. Germline V gives CDR1 ENHRY, CDR2 SYGVKD. The CDR3 region is CAISEGGAGPTDTQYF. The CDR3 DNA sequence: TGTGCCATCAGTGAAGGAGGCGCGGGGCCGACAGATACGCAGTATTTT.

The rearrangement uses TRBV27 and TRBJ2-5; 8 bases agree with TRBD1. From germline, CDR1 is MNHEY and CDR2 SMNVEV (reference sequence). V shed 6 bases, J shed 4 bases, and the junction held 10 bases outside the gene matches. The CDR3 covers 15 residues. CDR3 amino acids: CASRQGAGWGETQYF. The CDR3, as DNA: TGTGCCAGCAGGCAGGGGGCGGGATGGGGAGAGACCCAGTACTTC.

This clone has more than one count but fewer than ten. CDR3 in DNA: TGTGCCAGCAGCCCCCGGACTAGCGGTTACCAAGAGACCCAGTACTTC. Protein product: CASSPRTSGYQETQYF. The chain links TRBV9 to TRBJ2-5; 10 bases match TRBD2. V lost 4 bases to trimming and J lost 0 bases; unmatched junction nucleotides: 6. This CDR3 contains 16 residues. In germline, CDR1 is SGDLS, CDR2 YYNGEE.

The table lists this clone with a count of one. The chain carries TRBV18 and TRBJ2-7; 8 bases line up with TRBD1. V gave up 2 bases and J gave up 5 bases; unmatched junction bases: 5. CDR3 length equals 14 residues. Germline CDR1 reads KGHSH; CDR2 reads LQKENI. CDR3 sequence (DNA): TGTGCCAGCTCACCAGTCGGACAGGGTAACGAGCAGTACTTC. Translation: CASSPVGQGNEQYF.

This clone has only a few counts. The genes are TRBV25-1 and TRBJ2-4; 7 bases are shared with TRBD2. Trimming removed 6 bases from V and 0 bases from J; junction bases left unmatched: 5. This CDR3 has 15 residues. Germline V gene sequence: CDR1 MGHDK, CDR2 SYGVNS. The CDR3 region is CASRAGNLAKNIQYF. CDR3 sequence (DNA): TGTGCCAGCAGAGCGGGGAACTTAGCCAAAAACATTCAGTACTTC. Drawing the rest from reference TRBV25-1 and TRBJ2-4, the complete variable domain is EADIYQTPRYLVIGTGKKITLECSQTMGHDKMYWYQQDPGMELHLIHYSYGVNSTEKGDLSSESTVSRIRTEHFPLTLESARPSHTSQYLCASRAGNLAKNIQYFGAGTRLSVL.

The V and J genes are TRBV12-5 and TRBJ1-2; TRBD1 might be the D (6 bases). The V end lost 4 bases, the J end lost 4 bases, and 10 bases lay between the germline ends. This CDR3 contains 13 residues. The germline CDR1 and CDR2 sequences are LGHNT and FRNRAP. The CDR3 protein is CASGSLGAYGYTF. CDR3 DNA sequence: TGTGCTAGTGGTTCATTGGGGGCCTATGGCTACACCTTC.

Written as DNA, the CDR3 is TGTGCCAGCAGCTACGGAGGACCCTCCTATAATTCACCCCTCCACTTT. It yields the protein CASSYGGPSYNSPLHF. The chain is built from TRBV5-6 and TRBJ1-6; D unresolved. CDR1 and CDR2 from the germline V gene are SGHDT and YYEEEE. The CDR3 loop spans 16 amino acids. The V end lost 3 bases, the J end lost 0 bases, and 10 bases lay between the germline ends.

V gene TRBV7-3 combines with J gene TRBJ1-1, with 7 positions matching TRBD1. From germline, CDR1 is SGHTA and CDR2 FQGTGA. V trimming: 4 bases; J trimming: 1 base; junction bases outside the gene matches: 0. The CDR3 length is 13 residues. The CDR3 spells CASSWDRNTEAFF. In DNA form, the CDR3 reads TGTGCCAGCAGCTGGGACAGGAACACTGAAGCTTTCTTT. Together with reference TRBV7-3 and TRBJ1-1, the CDR3 gives the full variable domain: GAGVSQTPSNKVTEKGKYVELRCDPISGHTALYWYRQSLGQGPEFLIYFQGTGAADDSGLPNDRFFAVRPEGSVSTLKIQRTERGDSAVYLCASSWDRNTEAFFGQGTRLTVV.

The chain joins TRBV10-3 to TRBJ1-1; 7 bases fit TRBD1. The CDR3 sequence is 13 residues long. Trimming at V came to 4 bases and at J to 5 bases, leaving 4 bases not matched to a gene. CDR1 ENHRY and CDR2 SYGVKD come from the germline V gene. CDR3 nucleotides: TGTGCCATCAGTGCCGACAGGGAAACTGAAGCTTTCTTT. It specifies CAISADRETEAFF.

This rearrangement joins TRBV6-2 or TRBV6-3 to TRBJ1-5, with D perhaps matching TRBD1 (6 bases). The V gene lost 2 bases and the J gene lost 5 bases, with 16 bases spanning the gap. This CDR3 has 16 amino acids. Germline CDR1 MNHEY, CDR2 SVGEGT. The CDR3 here is CASSYTGRAGDQPQHF. CDR3 sequence (DNA): TGTGCCAGCAGTTACACAGGGCGTGCAGGCGATCAGCCCCAGCATTTT.

The chain combines TRBV27 with TRBJ2-3; 11 bases align to TRBD2. Germline V gene sequence: CDR1 MNHEY, CDR2 SMNVEV (reference sequence). The CDR3 runs 15 residues. V lost 6 bases, J lost 4 bases, and 6 bases stayed unmatched. The CDR3 spells CASRRSGGGADTQYF. DNA for the CDR3: TGTGCCAGCAGACGTAGCGGGGGGGGTGCAGATACGCAGTATTTT.

The chain combines TRBV6-2 or TRBV6-3 with TRBJ2-7; D might be TRBD2 (5 bases). This CDR3 spans 15 amino acids. Germline CDR1 is MNHEY and CDR2 is SVGEGT. Trimming cost V 4 bases and J 1 base, with 14 bases left between them. The CDR3 reads CASSSDRLASYEQYF. CDR3 coding DNA: TGTGCCAGCAGTTCTGATAGGCTAGCATCCTACGAGCAGTACTTC.

The CDR3 DNA sequence: TGCGCCAGCAGCACCCGGGACAGTAGTATTGGGAACACTGAAGCTTTCTTT. The encoded protein is CASSTRDSSIGNTEAFF. This chain joins TRBV5-1 and TRBJ1-1; 7 bases line up with TRBD1. The CDR3 is 17 amino acids. Germline CDR1 SGHRS, CDR2 YFSETQ. J gave up 1 base and V 4 bases, and 13 bases lay outside the gene matches.

This clone turned up a few times. The chain couples TRBV9 to TRBJ1-6, with no clear D. This CDR3 has 15 residues. Trimming took off 0 bases at V and 9 bases at J, with 13 bases between the two ends. Germline-derived CDR1 and CDR2 are SGDLS and YYNGEE. This CDR3 reads CASSVDGVGLSPLHF. Written as DNA, the CDR3 is TGTGCCAGCAGCGTAGACGGGGTTGGCCTTTCACCCCTCCACTTT.

The gene calls are TRBV19 and TRBJ2-2; 7 bases match TRBD1. Germline trimming cut 5 bases from V and 0 bases from J; bases unmatched to any gene: 9. The V gene's germline CDR1 is LNHDA and CDR2 SQIVND (reference sequence). The CDR3 extends over 17 amino acids. CDR3: CASSPRAGTANTGELFF. The CDR3 region has the DNA TGTGCCAGTAGTCCCAGGGCCGGGACAGCGAACACCGGGGAGCTGTTTTTT.

The rearrangement links TRBV24-1 to TRBJ2-1; 7 bases map to TRBD1. The CDR3 contains 17 residues. CDR1 and CDR2 (germline): KGHDR, SFDVKD. J was trimmed by 0 bases and V by 5 bases; bases with no gene match: 9. The CDR3 sequence is CATSGLDRPSSYNEQFF. The CDR3 DNA sequence: TGTGCCACCAGTGGCCTGGACAGGCCGAGCTCCTACAATGAGCAGTTCTTC.

The chain recombines TRBV4-1 with TRBJ2-3; 15 bases agree with TRBD2. The CDR3 has 17 amino acids. CDR1 and CDR2 from the germline V gene are MGHRA and YSYEKL. J lost 4 bases, V lost 5 bases, and 7 bases had no gene match. CDR3 sequence: CASSISGLAGGADTQYF. CDR3 DNA sequence: TGCGCCAGCAGCATATCTGGACTAGCGGGGGGGGCAGATACGCAGTATTTT.

The V and J genes are TRBV19 and TRBJ2-5; 10 positions agree with TRBD2. This CDR3 is built from 15 residues. With V trimmed by 4 bases and J by 7 bases, 9 bases remained unmatched. Germline V lookup: CDR1 LNHDA, CDR2 SQIVND (reference sequence). CDR3 sequence (DNA): TGTGCCAGTAGTAAGGCTAGCGGGGGCGGCGGGACCCAGTACTTC. It codes for CASSKASGGGGTQYF.

The gene calls are TRBV19 and TRBJ1-4; TRBD1 matches at 9 bases. Germline CDR1 and CDR2: LNHDA and SQIVND (reference sequence). The CDR3 has 15 residues. After removal of 4 bases from V and 8 bases from J, the junction contained 8 bases not matched to a gene. The CDR3 here is CASSRQQGAREKLFF. CDR3 in DNA: TGTGCCAGTAGTAGGCAACAGGGGGCGAGAGAAAAACTGTTTTTT.

CDR3 amino acids: CASSLGTGSSGNTIYF. Here the CDR3 DNA reads TGTGCCAGTAGTTTGGGGACAGGCAGCTCTGGAAACACCATATATTTT. The rearrangement links TRBV19 to TRBJ1-3, with 8 bases that match TRBD1. The CDR3 contains 16 residues. After removal of 5 bases from V and 0 bases from J, the junction contained 6 bases not matched to a gene. Germline values: CDR1 LNHDA, CDR2 SQIVND (reference sequence).

The J gene is TRBJ2-3, the V gene TRBV6-5; D gene uncertain. There are 15 residues in the CDR3. V was pared by 5 bases and J by 0 bases, with 12 bases between. The germline V gene has CDR1 MNHEY and CDR2 SVGAGI. The CDR3 DNA sequence: TGTGCCAGCAGTCCACTGATCCCTAGCACAGATACGCAGTATTTT. It translates to CASSPLIPSTDTQYF.

Here the CDR3 DNA reads TGCGCCAGCCACAGGGGATCTGGGGCCAACGTCCTGACTTTC. It encodes CASHRGSGANVLTF. This chain uses TRBV5-1 with TRBJ2-6; 7 positions match TRBD1. Looked up from germline, CDR1 is SGHRS and CDR2 is YFSETQ. The length of the CDR3 is 14 residues. V lost 7 bases to trimming and J lost 1 base; unmatched junction nucleotides: 2.

The chain uses TRBV11-3 and TRBJ2-7; possibly TRBD1 for D (6 bases). Per the germline V gene, CDR1 is SGHNT and CDR2 is YENEEA. There are 14 residues in the CDR3. With 1 base removed from V and 3 bases from J, the gap between germline ends came to 10 bases. The CDR3 DNA reads as TGTGCCAGCAGCTTAGGCAGAGGGGGCTACGAGCAGTACTTC. This encodes CASSLGRGGYEQYF.